One and the same sample provided the 16 T cell receptor beta chains below, sequenced in a study of blood T cell repertoires in COVID-19. Sequencing used immunoSEQ multiplex PCR; TCRdb keeps in-frame clones, though not all of them. The sample lists roughly 140,000 clones, 75% to 85% seen once, with 4% to 4.5% in the top ten. The specimen was peripheral blood. The receptors here all came from a man aged 60 to 69 with acute or convalescent COVID-19.

This clone has more than one count but fewer than ten. The chain is built from TRBV4-1 and TRBJ2-6; a weak D match, TRBD2 (5 bases). The CDR3 loop spans 15 amino acids. CDR1 is MGHRA and CDR2 is YSYEKL in the germline V gene. V lost 4 bases and J 0 bases, leaving 7 bases between the germline ends. CDR3 in DNA: TGCGCCAGCAGCCTTCGGGACTCTGGGGCCAACGTCCTGACTTTC. Its protein is CASSLRDSGANVLTF.

This chain links TRBV14 with TRBJ2-7; D may be TRBD1 (6 bases). This CDR3 is 13 amino acids long. Trimming cost V 4 bases and J 2 bases, with 9 bases left between them. The V gene's germline CDR1 is SGHDN and CDR2 FVKESK. CDR3 nucleotide sequence: TGTGCCAGCAGCCCCTGGGACACCTACGAGCAGTACTTC. This encodes CASSPWDTYEQYF.

The CDR3 nucleotides read TGTGCCAGCAGCTTGGACAGGGGGCTCACCTACGAGCAGTACTTC. Protein: CASSLDRGLTYEQYF. The gene calls are TRBV5-4 and TRBJ2-7; 9 bases match TRBD1. V trimming: 0 bases; J trimming: 2 bases; junction bases outside the gene matches: 3. From germline, CDR1 is SGHNT and CDR2 YYREEE (reference sequence). The CDR3 length is 15 residues.

This rearrangement joins TRBV13 to TRBJ2-1; 8 bases line up with TRBD1. Unmatched junction bases numbered 11, after V lost 5 bases and J lost 2 bases. Germline-derived CDR1 and CDR2 are PRHDT and FYEKMQ (reference sequence). The CDR3 extends over 17 amino acids. For the CDR3, the DNA is TGTGCCAGCAGCCCCACTAACAGGGGGAGGCCCTACAATGAGCAGTTCTTC. Translation gives CASSPTNRGRPYNEQFF.

The chain recombines TRBV6-5 with TRBJ1-5; 8 nucleotides agree with TRBD1. The CDR3 spans 16 residues. The germline V gene has CDR1 MNHEY and CDR2 SVGAGI. V lost 4 bases, J lost 5 bases, and 10 bases stayed unmatched. The CDR3 DNA is TGTGCCAGCAGTTCCACCTGGACAGGGAGTGATCAGCCCCAGCATTTT. It codes for CASSSTWTGSDQPQHF.

The rearrangement links TRBV15 to TRBJ2-7; D possibly corresponds to TRBD1 (6 bases). CDR3 length equals 18 residues. Germline CDR1 LNHNV, CDR2 YYDKDF (reference sequence). V was cut by 4 bases and J by 0 bases, with 22 bases left in between. This CDR3 is CATSIGASGAGFSYEQYF. The CDR3 DNA reads as TGTGCCACCAGCATTGGGGCCTCAGGGGCCGGATTCTCCTACGAGCAGTACTTC.

There are a few counts of this clone. The rearrangement links TRBV27 to TRBJ2-3; 12 nucleotides align to TRBD2. Looked up from germline, CDR1 is MNHEY and CDR2 is SMNVEV (reference sequence). The CDR3 loop spans 21 amino acids. Trimming took 3 bases from V and 4 from J; bases not matched to a gene: 20. The CDR3 spells CASSFEAPRASGRGIADTQYF. CDR3 coding DNA: TGTGCCAGCAGTTTTGAAGCGCCGCGGGCTAGCGGGAGGGGTATCGCAGATACGCAGTATTTT.

This clone has only one observation. The rearrangement uses TRBV30 and TRBJ2-1, with D possibly being TRBD2 (6 bases). Germline CDR1 GTSNPN, CDR2 SVGIG (reference sequence). The CDR3 totals 12 residues. The germline V and J ends were trimmed by 5 bases and 6 bases, with 11 bases remaining between them. CDR3 in amino acids: CAWGGLSNEQFF. CDR3 DNA sequence: TGTGCCTGGGGGGGACTTTCCAATGAGCAGTTCTTC.

This rearrangement joins TRBV9 to TRBJ2-3; no reliable D call. This CDR3 has 14 amino acids. V lost 2 bases, J lost 2 bases, and 9 bases lay in between. Per the germline V gene, CDR1 is SGDLS and CDR2 is YYNGEE. Here the CDR3 DNA reads TGTGCCAGCAGCGTTAGTTTTTTCACAGATACGCAGTATTTT. This translates into CASSVSFFTDTQYF.

The chain employs TRBV28 and TRBJ2-4; 7 bases agree with TRBD2. CDR3 length: 12 residues. The V and J ends lost 6 bases and 8 bases, in that order; junction bases with no gene match: 4. Germline CDR1 MDHEN, CDR2 SYDVKM. CDR3 nucleotides: TGTGCCAGCAGCCTGGGGAGGGACATTCAGTACTTC. Its protein is CASSLGRDIQYF.

The chain combines TRBV28 with TRBJ1-5; D uncertain. Germline assignment: CDR1 MDHEN and CDR2 SYDVKM. The CDR3 is made up of 16 amino acids. V was pared by 3 bases and J by 3 bases, with 15 bases between. CDR3 bases: TGTGCCAGCAGTTTCTTTGACACTCAACTCAATCAGCCCCAGCATTTT. Translated: CASSFFDTQLNQPQHF.

CDR3 protein: CASSESGGVTLAQYF. CDR3 bases: TGCGCCAGCAGTGAGTCTGGGGGGGTGACGCTGGCGCAGTACTTC. V usage is TRBV10-2 and J usage is TRBJ2-7, with TRBD2 matching over 7 bases. CDR1 is WSHSY, CDR2 SAAADI, per germline. V lost 0 bases and J lost 9; bases outside the gene matches: 11. The CDR3 runs 15 residues.

Concerning this clone: Likely a read error: the CDR3 ends without its conserved phenylalanine or tryptophan. It is unclear where the CDR3 begins or ends on the DNA, so no DNA is shown, and the CDR3 is as TCRdb lists it. The chain carries TRBV19 and TRBJ1-2; TRBD1, the table's D call, was not compared with the DNA. The germline gives CDR1 LNHDA, CDR2 SQIVND (reference sequence). The CDR3 totals 12 residues, both ends included. CDR3 amino acids: CASTMGAGRQAV.

This clone came up a few times. The chain employs TRBV6-2 or TRBV6-3 and TRBJ2-5; 7 nucleotides line up with TRBD2. In germline, CDR1 is MNHEY, CDR2 SVGEGT. The CDR3 sequence is 15 residues long. V gave up 6 bases and J gave up 5 bases; unmatched junction bases: 12. CDR3 sequence: CASSRLSGNAETQYF. As DNA, the CDR3 is TGTGCCAGCAGCCGCCTCAGCGGGAATGCTGAGACCCAGTACTTC.

This clone was observed once. The chain uses TRBV6-5 and TRBJ2-2, with 7 nucleotides matching TRBD1. The junction had 7 bases not matched to a gene; V was cut back by 7 bases and J by 2 bases. Germline loops: CDR1 MNHEY, CDR2 SVGAGI. CDR3 size: 15 residues. This chain's CDR3 is CASTKDRSNTGELFF. In nucleotides, the CDR3 is TGTGCCAGCACCAAGGACAGGAGTAACACCGGGGAGCTGTTTTTT.

This chain links TRBV5-1 with TRBJ2-2; D is ambiguous. From germline, CDR1 is SGHRS and CDR2 YFSETQ. CDR3 size: 14 residues. Trimming removed 3 bases from V and 0 bases from J, with 6 bases in between. The CDR3 here is CASSSVANTGELFF. The CDR3 DNA is TGCGCCAGCAGCTCAGTCGCGAACACCGGGGAGCTGTTTTTT. Full variable domain (outside the CDR3, taken from reference TRBV5-1 and TRBJ2-2): KAGVTQTPRYLIKTRGQQVTLSCSPISGHRSVSWYQQTPGQGLQFLFEYFSETQRNKGNFPGRFSGRQFSNSRSEMNVSTLELGDSALYLCASSSVANTGELFFGEGSRLTVL.